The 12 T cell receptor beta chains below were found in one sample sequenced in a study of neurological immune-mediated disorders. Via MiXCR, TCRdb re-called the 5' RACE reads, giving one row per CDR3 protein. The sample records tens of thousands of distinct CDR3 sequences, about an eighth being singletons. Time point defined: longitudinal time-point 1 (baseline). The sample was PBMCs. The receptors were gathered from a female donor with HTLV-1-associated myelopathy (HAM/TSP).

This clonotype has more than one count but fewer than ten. The chain's CDR3 is CASSRGSAETQYF. The CDR3, as DNA: TGTGCCAGCAGTCGCGGGAGCGCGGAGACCCAGTACTTC. The chain joins TRBV12-3 or TRBV12-4 to TRBJ2-5; 7 nucleotides agree with TRBD2. The CDR3 is 13 amino acids. Trimming cost V 5 bases and J 5 bases; bases outside gene matches: 5.

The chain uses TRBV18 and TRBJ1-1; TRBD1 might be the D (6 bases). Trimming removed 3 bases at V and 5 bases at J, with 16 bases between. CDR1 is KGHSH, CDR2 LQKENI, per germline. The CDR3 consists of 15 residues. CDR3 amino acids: CASSPGRKGGTEAFF. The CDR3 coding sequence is TGTGCCAGCTCACCTGGACGTAAGGGGGGAACTGAAGCTTTCTTT.

CDR3 DNA sequence: TGTGCCAGCAGCTCCCGGTGGACCAACGAGCAGTACTTC. Its protein product is CASSSRWTNEQYF. The chain uses TRBV28 and TRBJ2-7, with D hard to call. The CDR3 extends over 13 amino acids. Trimming pared 6 bases from V and 5 bases from J, leaving 14 bases between. Germline-derived CDR1 and CDR2 are MDHEN and SYDVKM.

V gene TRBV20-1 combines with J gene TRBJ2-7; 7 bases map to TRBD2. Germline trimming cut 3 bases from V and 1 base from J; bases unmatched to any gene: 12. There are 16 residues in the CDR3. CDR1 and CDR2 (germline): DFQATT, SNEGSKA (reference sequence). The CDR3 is CSASFPQLATSYEQYF. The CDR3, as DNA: TGCAGTGCTAGCTTCCCCCAACTAGCGACTTCCTACGAGCAGTACTTC.

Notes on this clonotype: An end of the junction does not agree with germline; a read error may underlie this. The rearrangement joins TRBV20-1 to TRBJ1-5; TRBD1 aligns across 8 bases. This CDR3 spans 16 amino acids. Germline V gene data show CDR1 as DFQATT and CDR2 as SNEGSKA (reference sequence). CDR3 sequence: CSTPGQDVYCNEPQHF. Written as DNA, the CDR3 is TGCAGCACTCCGGGACAGGACGTGTATTGCAATGAGCCCCAGCATTTT.

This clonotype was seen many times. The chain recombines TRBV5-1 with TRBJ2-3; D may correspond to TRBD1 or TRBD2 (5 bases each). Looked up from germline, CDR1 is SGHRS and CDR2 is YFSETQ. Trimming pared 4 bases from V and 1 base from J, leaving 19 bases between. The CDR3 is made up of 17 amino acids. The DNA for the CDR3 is TGCGCCAGCAGCCTGGGGTCGCACCGGGGCGGCACAGATACGCAGTATTTT. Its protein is CASSLGSHRGGTDTQYF. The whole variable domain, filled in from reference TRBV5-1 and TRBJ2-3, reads KAGVTQTPRYLIKTRGQQVTLSCSPISGHRSVSWYQQTPGQGLQFLFEYFSETQRNKGNFPGRFSGRQFSNSRSEMNVSTLELGDSALYLCASSLGSHRGGTDTQYFGPGTRLTVL.

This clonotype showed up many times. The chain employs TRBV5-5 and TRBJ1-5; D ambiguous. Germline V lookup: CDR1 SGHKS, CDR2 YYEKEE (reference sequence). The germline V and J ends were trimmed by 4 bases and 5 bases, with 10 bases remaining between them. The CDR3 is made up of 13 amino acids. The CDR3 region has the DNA TGTGCCAGCAGCCTGGACGGTGATCAGCCCCAGCATTTT. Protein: CASSLDGDQPQHF.

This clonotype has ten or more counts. This CDR3 reads CASSLGWSYEQYF. The CDR3 DNA follows: TGTGCCAGCAGCCTAGGTTGGTCCTACGAGCAGTACTTC. This sequence joins TRBV7-2 and TRBJ2-7, with no clear D. Germline lookup yields CDR1 SGHTA and CDR2 FQGNSA. The CDR3 has 13 residues. V was pared by 5 bases and J by 1 base, with 9 bases between.

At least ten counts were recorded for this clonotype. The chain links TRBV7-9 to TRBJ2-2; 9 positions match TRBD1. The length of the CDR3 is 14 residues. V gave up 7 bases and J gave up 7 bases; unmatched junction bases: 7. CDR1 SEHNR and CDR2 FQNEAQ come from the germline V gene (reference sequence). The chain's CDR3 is CASIADRGIGELFF. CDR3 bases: TGTGCCAGCATCGCGGACAGGGGAATCGGGGAGCTGTTTTTT.

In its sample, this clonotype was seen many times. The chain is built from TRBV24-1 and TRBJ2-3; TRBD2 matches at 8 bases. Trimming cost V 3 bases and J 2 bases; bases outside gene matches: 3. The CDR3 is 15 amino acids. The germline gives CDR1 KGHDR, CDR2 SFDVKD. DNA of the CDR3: TGTGCCACCAGTGATAAGCGGGGGATCACAGATACGCAGTATTTT. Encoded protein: CATSDKRGITDTQYF.

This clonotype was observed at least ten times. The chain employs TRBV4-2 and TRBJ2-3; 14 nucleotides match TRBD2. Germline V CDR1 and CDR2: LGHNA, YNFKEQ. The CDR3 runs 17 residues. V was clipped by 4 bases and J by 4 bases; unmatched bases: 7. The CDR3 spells CASSPRLAGGLADTQYF. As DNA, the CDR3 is TGTGCCAGCAGCCCCAGACTAGCGGGGGGGCTGGCAGATACGCAGTATTTT.

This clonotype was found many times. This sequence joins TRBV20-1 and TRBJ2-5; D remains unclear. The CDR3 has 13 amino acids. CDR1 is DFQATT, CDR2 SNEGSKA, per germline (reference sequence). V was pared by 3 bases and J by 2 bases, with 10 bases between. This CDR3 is CSARGQWQETQYF. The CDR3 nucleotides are TGCAGTGCTAGGGGCCAATGGCAAGAGACCCAGTACTTC.